Listed below are T cell receptor beta chains from one sample, sequenced in a study of blood T cell repertoires in COVID-19. Some clones are missing from TCRdb's copy, which holds only in-frame ones; the method was immunoSEQ multiplex PCR. The repertoire has over 250,000 clones, around 89% of them found once; the top ten carry approximately 3.7%. Sequenced sample: peripheral blood. These receptors came from a man in his fifties or sixties who had recovered from COVID-19. Each CDR3 is given with its conserved first and last residue. The D gene is left open where the match is weak. Clone size appears in some rows only: once, few, many, or a class for an expanded clone.

v_call,d_call,j_call,clone_size,cdr3_aa,cdr3_nt
TRBV13,TRBD2,TRBJ2-3,NA,CASSFPGAGNTDTQYF,TGTGCCAGCAGCTTCCCAGGAGCGGGGAACACAGATACGCAGTATTTT
TRBV19,NA,TRBJ2-5,NA,CATLRCVTQGGETQYF,TGTGCCACTCTGCGGTGTGTAACCCAGGGAGGAGAGACCCAGTACTTC
TRBV5-1,TRBD2,TRBJ2-5,NA,CASSLAPSGGQETQYF,TGCGCCAGCAGCTTGGCGCCTAGCGGGGGGCAAGAGACCCAGTACTTC
TRBV18,NA,TRBJ1-5,once,CASSPPGGGPQHF,TGTGCCAGCTCACCACCGGGCGGGGGACCCCAGCATTTT
TRBV3-1/TRBV3-2,NA,TRBJ1-3,NA,CASSQGETGSTGNTIYF,TGTGCCAGCAGCCAAGGGGAGACGGGCAGTACGGGAAACACCATATATTTT
TRBV19,NA,TRBJ1-2,NA,CASSITPLTGRFAYGYTF,TGTGCCAGTAGTATAACCCCCCTAACAGGGCGATTCGCCTATGGCTACACCTTC
TRBV5-1,NA,TRBJ1-2,NA,CASSLERVDYGYTF,TGCGCCAGCAGCTTGGAGAGGGTCGACTATGGCTACACCTTC
TRBV6-4,TRBD1,TRBJ1-1,NA,CASRAEGQMNTEAFF,TGTGCCAGCAGGGCCGAGGGACAGATGAACACTGAAGCTTTCTTT
TRBV3-1/TRBV3-2,NA,TRBJ1-4,NA,CASSHQGSNEKLFF,TGTGCCAGCAGCCACCAGGGGAGTAATGAAAAACTGTTTTTT
TRBV27,NA,TRBJ1-2,NA,CASSAQGYYGYTF,TGTGCCAGCAGTGCACAGGGATACTATGGCTACACCTTC
TRBV5-1,TRBD1,TRBJ2-1,NA,CASSPGQGYNEQFF,TGCGCCAGCAGTCCCGGACAGGGGTACAATGAGCAGTTCTTC
TRBV6-1,NA,TRBJ1-3,once,CASSEGLISGNTIYF,TGTGCCAGCAGTGAGGGACTGATCTCTGGAAACACCATATATTTT
TRBV19,NA,TRBJ2-1,NA,CASSMGHTLNEQFF,TGTGCCAGTAGTATGGGACACACCCTCAATGAGCAGTTCTTC
TRBV24-1,NA,TRBJ2-7,NA,CATSAAATTYEQYF,TGTGCCACCAGTGCGGCAGCGACGACCTACGAGCAGTACTTC
TRBV12-3/TRBV12-4,NA,TRBJ1-1,NA,CATQGYMNTEAFF,TGTGCCACACAGGGATACATGAACACTGAAGCTTTCTTT
TRBV5-1,NA,TRBJ1-5,few,CASSLGPYSNQPQHF,TGCGCCAGCAGCTTGGGTCCGTATAGCAATCAGCCCCAGCATTTT
TRBV30,TRBD1,TRBJ1-5,NA,CACCPGQGGGNQPQHF,TGTGCCTGTTGCCCGGGACAGGGGGGGGGCAATCAGCCCCAGCATTTT
TRBV6-5,NA,TRBJ2-7,NA,CASSYQRLSGRYEQYF,TGTGCCAGCAGTTACCAGAGGCTATCTGGTCGCTACGAGCAGTACTTC
TRBV7-8,NA,TRBJ2-3,NA,CASSLGRVGDTQYF,TGTGCCAGCAGCTTAGGACGGGTGGGAGATACGCAGTATTTT
TRBV5-1,NA,TRBJ2-7,NA,CASSLELPLEQYF,TGCGCCAGCAGCTTGGAACTTCCTCTCGAGCAGTACTTC
TRBV25-1,NA,TRBJ1-2,once,CASSEGSSHYGYTF,TGTGCCAGCAGTGAAGGCAGTTCTCACTATGGCTACACCTTC
TRBV11-2,NA,TRBJ2-5,once,CASSPRTPGETQYF,TGTGCCAGCAGCCCACGGACCCCGGGGGAGACCCAGTACTTC
TRBV27,NA,TRBJ1-2,NA,CASSYRDITYGYTF,TGTGCCAGCAGCTACAGGGATATTACCTATGGCTACACCTTC
TRBV9,NA,TRBJ1-1,NA,CASSAEVGTEAFF,TGTGCCAGCAGTGCAGAGGTTGGGACTGAAGCTTTCTTT
TRBV9,NA,TRBJ1-3,NA,CASSVGGPRTPGNTIYF,TGTGCCAGCAGCGTAGGGGGGCCCCGAACCCCTGGAAACACCATATATTTT
TRBV19,TRBD1,TRBJ1-1,NA,CASRMDRVSNTEAFF,TGTGCCAGTAGAATGGACAGGGTCTCGAACACTGAAGCTTTCTTT
TRBV5-1,TRBD1,TRBJ2-1,NA,CASSRDRAEYNEQFF,TGCGCCAGCAGCAGGGACAGGGCGGAGTACAATGAGCAGTTCTTC
TRBV11-3,TRBD1,TRBJ2-6,NA,CASSPTGQAGANVLTF,TGTGCCAGCAGCCCCACCGGACAGGCGGGGGCCAACGTCCTGACTTTC
TRBV9,TRBD1,TRBJ2-7,NA,CASSSQTGGVYEQYF,TGTGCCAGCAGCTCCCAGACAGGGGGCGTCTACGAGCAGTACTTC
TRBV10-1,TRBD2,TRBJ2-7,NA,CASRNPTSGGTYEQYF,TGCGCCAGCAGAAACCCGACTAGCGGGGGGACCTACGAGCAGTACTTC
TRBV11-2,TRBD1,TRBJ1-5,NA,CASSLDGQGNQPQHF,TGTGCCAGCAGCTTAGACGGACAGGGGAATCAGCCCCAGCATTTT
TRBV24-1,NA,TRBJ2-2,once,CATRSRTGELFF,TGTGCCACCAGGTCCCGGACCGGGGAGCTGTTTTTT
TRBV4-1,TRBD1,TRBJ1-3,NA,CASSQADRVTGNTIYF,TGCGCCAGCAGCCAAGCCGACAGGGTTACTGGGAACACCATATATTTT